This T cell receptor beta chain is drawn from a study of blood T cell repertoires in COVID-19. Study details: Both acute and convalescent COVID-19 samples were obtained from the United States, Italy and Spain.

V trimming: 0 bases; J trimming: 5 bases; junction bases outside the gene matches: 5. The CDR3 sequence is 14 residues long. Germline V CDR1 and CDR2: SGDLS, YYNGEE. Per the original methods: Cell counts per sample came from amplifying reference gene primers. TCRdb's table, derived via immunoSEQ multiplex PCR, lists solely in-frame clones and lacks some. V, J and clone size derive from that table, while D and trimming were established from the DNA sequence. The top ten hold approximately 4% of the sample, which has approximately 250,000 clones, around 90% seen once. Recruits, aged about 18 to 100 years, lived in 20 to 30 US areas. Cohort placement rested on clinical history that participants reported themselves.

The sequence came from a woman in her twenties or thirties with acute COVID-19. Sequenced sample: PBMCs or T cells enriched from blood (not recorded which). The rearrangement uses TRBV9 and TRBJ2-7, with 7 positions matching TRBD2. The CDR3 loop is CASSVGGTINEQYF. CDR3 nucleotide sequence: TGTGCCAGCAGCGTAGGGGGGACTATAAACGAGCAGTACTTC.